The TCR beta chain under discussion was sequenced for a study of blood T cell repertoires in COVID-19. Looking at the study overall: T cells, B-cell-depleted T cells, or PBMCs provided the cDNA or gDNA that served as material.

Trimming cost V 3 bases and J 0 bases, with 13 bases left between them. The CDR3 is 16 amino acids. Germline CDR1 is MNHNS and CDR2 is SASEGT. Sequenced by immunoSEQ multiplex PCR; TCRdb stores in-frame clones only, minus some. The profile covers more than 200,000 clones, with around 85% appearing a single time and 6% to 9.5% taken by the ten largest. This sequence joins TRBV6-1 and TRBJ2-3; D uncertain. This TCR derives from a woman of 80 years or more with acute or convalescent COVID-19. The sequenced material came from peripheral blood. The CDR3: CASSDVWASSTDTQYF. DNA of the CDR3: TGTGCCAGCAGTGACGTTTGGGCATCTAGCACAGATACGCAGTATTTT.